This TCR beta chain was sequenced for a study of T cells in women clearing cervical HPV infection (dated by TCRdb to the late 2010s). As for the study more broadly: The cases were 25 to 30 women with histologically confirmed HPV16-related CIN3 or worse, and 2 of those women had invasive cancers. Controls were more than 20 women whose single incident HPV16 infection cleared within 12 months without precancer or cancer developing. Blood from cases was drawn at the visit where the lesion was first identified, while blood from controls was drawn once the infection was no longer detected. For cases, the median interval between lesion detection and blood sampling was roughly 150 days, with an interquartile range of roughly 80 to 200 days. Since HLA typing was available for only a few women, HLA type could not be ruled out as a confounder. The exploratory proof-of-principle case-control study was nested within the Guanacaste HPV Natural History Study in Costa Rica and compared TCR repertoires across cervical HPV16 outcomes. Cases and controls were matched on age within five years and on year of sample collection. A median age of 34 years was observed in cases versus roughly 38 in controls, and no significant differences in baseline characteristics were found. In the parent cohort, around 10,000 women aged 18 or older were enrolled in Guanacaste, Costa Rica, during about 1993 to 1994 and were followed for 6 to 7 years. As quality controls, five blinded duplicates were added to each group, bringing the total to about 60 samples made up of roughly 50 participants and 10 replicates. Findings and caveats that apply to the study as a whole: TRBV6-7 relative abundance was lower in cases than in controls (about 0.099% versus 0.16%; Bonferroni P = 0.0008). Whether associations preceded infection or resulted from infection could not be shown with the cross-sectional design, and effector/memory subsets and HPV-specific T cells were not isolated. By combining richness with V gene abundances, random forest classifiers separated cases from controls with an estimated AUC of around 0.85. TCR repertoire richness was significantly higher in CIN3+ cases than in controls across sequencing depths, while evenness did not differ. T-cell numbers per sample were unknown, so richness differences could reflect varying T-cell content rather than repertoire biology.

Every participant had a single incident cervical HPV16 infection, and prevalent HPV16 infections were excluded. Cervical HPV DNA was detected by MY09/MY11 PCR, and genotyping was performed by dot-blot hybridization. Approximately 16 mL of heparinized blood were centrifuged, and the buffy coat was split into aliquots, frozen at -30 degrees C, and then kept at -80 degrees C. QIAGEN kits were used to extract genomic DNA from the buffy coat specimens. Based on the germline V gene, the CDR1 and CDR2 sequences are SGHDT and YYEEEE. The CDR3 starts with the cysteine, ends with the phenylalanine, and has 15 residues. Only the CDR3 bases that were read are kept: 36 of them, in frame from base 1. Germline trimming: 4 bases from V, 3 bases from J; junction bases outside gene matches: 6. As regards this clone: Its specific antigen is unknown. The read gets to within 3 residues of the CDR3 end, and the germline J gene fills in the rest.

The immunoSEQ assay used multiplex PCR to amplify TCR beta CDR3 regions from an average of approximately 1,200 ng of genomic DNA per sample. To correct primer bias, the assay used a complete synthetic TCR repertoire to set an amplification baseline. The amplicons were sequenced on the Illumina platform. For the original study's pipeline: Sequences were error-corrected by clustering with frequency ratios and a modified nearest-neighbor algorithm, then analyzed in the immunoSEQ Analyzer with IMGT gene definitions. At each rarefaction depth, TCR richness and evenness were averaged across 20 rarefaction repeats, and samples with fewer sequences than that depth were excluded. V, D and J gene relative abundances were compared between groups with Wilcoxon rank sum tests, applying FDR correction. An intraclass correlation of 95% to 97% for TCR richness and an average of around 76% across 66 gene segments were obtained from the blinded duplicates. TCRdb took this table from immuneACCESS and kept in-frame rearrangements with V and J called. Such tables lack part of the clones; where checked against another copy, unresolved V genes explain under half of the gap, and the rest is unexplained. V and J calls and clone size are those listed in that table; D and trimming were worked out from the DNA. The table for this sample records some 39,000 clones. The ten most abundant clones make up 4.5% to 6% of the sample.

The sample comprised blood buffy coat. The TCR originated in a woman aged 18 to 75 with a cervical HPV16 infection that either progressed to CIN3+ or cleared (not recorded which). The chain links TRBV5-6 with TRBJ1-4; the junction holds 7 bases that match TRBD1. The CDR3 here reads CASSEDRQANEKLFF. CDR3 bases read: TGTGCCAGCAGCGAGGACAGGCAGGCTAATGAAAAA.